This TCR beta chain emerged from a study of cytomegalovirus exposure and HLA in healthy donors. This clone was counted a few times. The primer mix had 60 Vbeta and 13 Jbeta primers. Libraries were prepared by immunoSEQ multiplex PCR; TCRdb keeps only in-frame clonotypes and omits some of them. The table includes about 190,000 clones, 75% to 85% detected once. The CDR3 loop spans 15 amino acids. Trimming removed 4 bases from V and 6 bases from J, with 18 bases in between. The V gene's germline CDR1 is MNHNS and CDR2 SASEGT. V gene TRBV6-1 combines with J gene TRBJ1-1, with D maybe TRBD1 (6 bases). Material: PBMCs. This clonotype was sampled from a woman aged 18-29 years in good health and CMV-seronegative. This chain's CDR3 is CASSGILDRVAEAFF. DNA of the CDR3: TGTGCCAGCAGTGGAATCTTGGACAGAGTAGCTGAAGCTTTCTTT.